Shown below are 27 T cell receptor beta chains from a single sample sequenced in a study of molecular identifiers for immune sequencing clone quantification. A single record per CDR3 protein comes from TCRdb applying MiXCR to the PCR reads. This repertoire shows some 100,000 distinct CDR3 sequences, roughly a third found once; its top ten account for 4% to 5%. What was sequenced was naive CD8+ T cells from blood, with Jurkat cell RNA spiked in. Subset specified: FACS-sorted CD8+CD4-CCR7+CD45RA+ naive T cells. Every receptor here comes from a human donor in good health. Some libraries in this study had Jurkat cell RNA spiked in.

As regards this clonotype: A much larger clone sits a single nucleotide away, making a read error possible. The rearrangement uses TRBV4-3 and TRBJ2-7; 7 bases align to TRBD2. Per the germline V gene, CDR1 is LGHNA and CDR2 is YSLEER. There are 13 residues in the CDR3. CDR3 residues: CASSPGRDYERYF. For the CDR3, the DNA is TGCGCCAGCAGCCCCGGACGGGACTACGAGCGGTACTTC.

This clonotype was recorded once. The J gene is TRBJ2-1, the V gene TRBV7-8; D remains ambiguous. Germline CDR1 and CDR2: SGHVS and FQNEAQ. Trimming pared 0 bases from V and 3 bases from J, leaving 15 bases between. There are 17 residues in the CDR3. In DNA form, the CDR3 reads TGTGCCAGCAGCTTAGCAGTCCAACGGGTACTCTACAATGAGCAGTTCTTC. This sequence encodes CASSLAVQRVLYNEQFF.

This clonotype was seen only a few times. The V gene is TRBV6-6, the J gene TRBJ2-5, with D perhaps matching TRBD1 or TRBD2 (5 bases each). V was shortened by 6 bases and J by 7 bases, with 12 bases between the two germline ends. This CDR3 is built from 12 residues. Germline CDR1 MNHNY, CDR2 SVGAGI (reference sequence). CDR3 loop: CASRPPGTTQYF. In DNA, the CDR3 is TGTGCCAGCAGACCCCCAGGGACGACCCAGTACTTC.

The chain combines TRBV10-3 with TRBJ2-7, with 11 bases matching TRBD1. V lost 6 bases and J lost 6; bases outside the gene matches: 7. The CDR3 has 14 amino acids. Per the germline V gene, CDR1 is ENHRY and CDR2 is SYGVKD. The CDR3, as DNA: TGTGCCATCAGCGGGGGACAGGGGGTTAGCGAGCAGTACTTC. This encodes CAISGGQGVSEQYF.

This clonotype was counted at least ten times. As DNA, the CDR3 is TGTGCCAGCAGCAAAGACGGCGCTGGAAACACCATATATTTT. Protein product: CASSKDGAGNTIYF. The chain combines TRBV7-9 with TRBJ1-3, with D unresolved. Per the germline V gene, CDR1 is SEHNR and CDR2 is FQNEAQ (reference sequence). The CDR3 is made up of 14 amino acids. V was shortened by 5 bases and J by 2 bases, with 10 bases between the two germline ends.

This sequence joins TRBV7-6 and TRBJ2-3; no clear D gene. The germline V gene has CDR1 SGHVS and CDR2 FNYEAQ. The CDR3 is made up of 13 amino acids. V gave up 4 bases and J gave up 6 bases, with 11 bases separating them. CDR3 nucleotide sequence: TGTGCCAGCAGCTCATACAGAGCCGATACGCAGTATTTT. It is translated as CASSSYRADTQYF. Full variable domain (outside the CDR3, taken from reference TRBV7-6 and TRBJ2-3): GAGVSQSPRYKVTKRGQDVALRCDPISGHVSLYWYRQALGQGPEFLTYFNYEAQQDKSGLPNDRFSAERPEGSISTLTIQRTEQRDSAMYRCASSSYRADTQYFGPGTRLTVL.

This sequence joins TRBV6-5 and TRBJ2-7; the D gene is possibly TRBD1 (5 bases). Germline CDR1 reads MNHEY; CDR2 reads SVGAGI. CDR3 length: 16 amino acids. V gave up 8 bases and J gave up 1 base, with 21 bases separating them. The CDR3 protein is CASCRQHQGLSYEQYF. CDR3 sequence (DNA): TGTGCCAGCTGCCGACAACACCAGGGATTATCCTACGAGCAGTACTTC.

Turning to this clonotype: One base away lies a much larger clone, so this may be a sequencing read error. The rearrangement uses TRBV7-9 and TRBJ2-3; 8 bases align to TRBD2. The germline V gene encodes CDR1 SEHNR and CDR2 FQNEAQ (reference sequence). The V segment lost 11 bases and the J segment 4 bases; nucleotides outside the gene matches: 11. This CDR3 comprises 14 residues. The CDR3 region has the DNA TGTGCCCATGTCGGGGGGGAGTCGGCAGATACGCAGTATTTT. As protein: CAHVGGESADTQYF.

This clonotype was observed many times. This sequence joins TRBV7-4 and TRBJ2-7, with D unclear. The CDR3 totals 13 residues. Germline assignment: CDR1 SGHVT and CDR2 SQSDAQ. V lost 3 bases to trimming and J lost 12 bases, with 18 bases between them. The CDR3 region has the DNA TGTGCCAGCAGCTTTTTCGGGCAGGCGAGTCGGTACTTC. This translates into CASSFFGQASRYF. The full variable domain, completed using reference TRBV7-4 and TRBJ2-7, is GAGVSQSPRYKVAKRGRDVALRCDSISGHVTLYWYRQTLGQGSEVLTYSQSDAQRDKSGRPSGRFSAERPERSVSTLKIQRTEQGDSAVYLCASSFFGQASRYFGPGTRLTVT.

Worth noting for this clonotype: A read error may be the cause here, since a much bigger clone is one base away. The chain carries TRBV12-3 or TRBV12-4 and TRBJ2-2; tentative D call: TRBD1 (6 bases). The CDR3 is 13 residues long. The CDR3 here is CASNLQGTGELVF. The CDR3 DNA is TGTGCCAGCAACTTACAGGGAACCGGGGAGCTGGTTTTT.

This clonotype was seen more than once but under ten times. The gene calls are TRBV2 and TRBJ1-2; D is unclear. Germline V gene data show CDR1 as SNHLY and CDR2 as FYNNEI. The CDR3 totals 11 residues. The V and J ends lost 10 bases and 8 bases respectively, with 14 bases between them. This CDR3 reads CATWKAEGYTF. The CDR3 DNA reads TGTGCCACATGGAAAGCAGAGGGCTACACCTTC. Looking up the rest from reference TRBV2 and TRBJ1-2 gives the full variable domain: EPEVTQTPSHQVTQMGQEVILRCVPISNHLYFYWYRQILGQKVEFLVSFYNNEISEKSEIFDDQFSVERPDGSNFTLKIRSTKLEDSAMYFCATWKAEGYTFGSGTRLTVV.

This clonotype turned up a few times. V and J are TRBV27 and TRBJ2-7; 7 positions match TRBD1. Germline lookup yields CDR1 MNHEY and CDR2 SMNVEV (reference sequence). V trimming: 3 bases; J trimming: 6 bases; junction bases outside the gene matches: 17. The length of the CDR3 is 17 residues. The CDR3 coding sequence is TGTGCCAGCAGTTTCTTAAGGAGTCCGACAGGGTTAAGCGAGCAGTACTTC. Its protein is CASSFLRSPTGLSEQYF.

This clonotype was detected many times. The chain is built from TRBV29-1 and TRBJ2-2; TRBD1 might be the D (6 bases). Germline assignment: CDR1 SQVTM and CDR2 ANQGSEA. V was clipped by 8 bases and J by 3 bases, with 13 bases between them. CDR3 size: 13 residues. As DNA, the CDR3 is TGCAGCACCAGTGAGGGGGACACCGGGGAGCTGTTTTTT. This sequence encodes CSTSEGDTGELFF.

This clonotype has a handful of counts. The gene calls are TRBV7-6 and TRBJ2-3; D remains unclear. This CDR3 region has 13 residues. Germline lookup yields CDR1 SGHVS and CDR2 FNYEAQ. Trimming pared 4 bases from V and 5 bases from J, leaving 10 bases between. The DNA for the CDR3 is TGTGCCAGCAGCTCCTACTTTAAAGATACGCAGTATTTT. Translated, it gives CASSSYFKDTQYF.

As regards this clonotype: It may be a read error: a sequence one base away is much more abundant. V usage is TRBV20-1 and J usage is TRBJ1-2; D gene uncertain. The length of the CDR3 is 10 residues. CDR1 is DFQATT and CDR2 is SNEGSKA in the germline V gene (reference sequence). The germline V and J ends were trimmed by 5 bases and 3 bases, with 4 bases remaining between them. As DNA, the CDR3 is TGCAGTGCTCCTGACTATGGCTACACCTTC. It codes for CSAPDYGYTF.

As regards this clonotype: One end of the junction is discordant with germline, which a read error may explain. The CDR3 protein is CASSYSANPGELFF. DNA for the CDR3: TGTGCCAGCAGTTACTCCGCGAACCCCGGGGAGCTGTTTTTT. The chain joins TRBV6-2 or TRBV6-3 to TRBJ2-2; D is unclear. CDR1 is MNHEY and CDR2 is SVGEGT in the germline V gene. CDR3 length equals 14 residues.

This clonotype has more than one count but fewer than ten. The V call is TRBV12-3 or TRBV12-4, the J call TRBJ2-7; TRBD2 agrees at 10 bases. The CDR3 sequence is 15 residues long. V was clipped by 6 bases and J by 2 bases; unmatched bases: 7. For the CDR3, the DNA is TGTGCCAGCAGATCCGGGACTAGCGCTCCCTACGAGCAGTACTTC. Protein product: CASRSGTSAPYEQYF.

Worth noting for this clonotype: This may be a read error: a much more frequent sequence differs by one nucleotide. The chain recombines TRBV28 with TRBJ2-3, with a weak D call TRBD2 (6 bases). The germline gives CDR1 MDHEN, CDR2 SYDVKM. The CDR3 extends over 18 amino acids. CDR3 protein: CASSLSLEAEGDTDTKYF. CDR3 sequence (DNA): TGTGCCAGCAGTTTATCCCTCGAGGCGGAGGGAGACACAGATACGAAGTATTTT.

This clonotype was detected ten times or more. The chain recombines TRBV7-8 with TRBJ2-7, with 9 bases lining up with TRBD1. V was pared by 5 bases and J by 3 bases, with 5 bases of the junction left unmatched. Germline assignment: CDR1 SGHVS and CDR2 FQNEAQ. This CDR3 is built from 14 residues. The CDR3: CASSVGTGRYEQYF. The DNA of the CDR3 is TGTGCCAGCAGCGTGGGGACAGGGCGCTACGAGCAGTACTTC.

This clonotype was seen repeatedly, ten times or more. The chain is built from TRBV27 and TRBJ1-5; D may be TRBD1 (5 bases). V lost 2 bases to trimming and J lost 7 bases, with 12 bases between them. The germline CDR1 and CDR2 sequences are MNHEY and SMNVEV (reference sequence). The CDR3 runs 14 residues. The CDR3 loop is CASSLQGNSQPQHF. As DNA, the CDR3 is TGTGCCAGCAGTTTACAGGGAAACAGCCAGCCCCAGCATTTT.

About this clonotype itself: A read error is possible here, since a much larger clone lies one base away. The chain links TRBV7-9 to TRBJ1-3; D not resolved. Deletions cut 0 bases from V and 8 bases from J, with 5 bases between. This CDR3 is built from 12 residues. The germline gives CDR1 SEHNR, CDR2 FQNEAQ (reference sequence). The CDR3 region has the DNA TGTGCCAGCAGCTTAGCCGGAGACACCATATATTTT. As protein: CASSLAGDTIYF.

The chain recombines TRBV20-1 with TRBJ2-4, with D tentatively TRBD1 or TRBD2 (5 bases each). The CDR3 runs to 13 residues. CDR1 DFQATT and CDR2 SNEGSKA come from the germline V gene (reference sequence). V lost 3 bases and J 6 bases, leaving 12 bases between the germline ends. CDR3 protein: CSARGRSLNIQYF. In DNA form, the CDR3 reads TGCAGTGCTAGGGGACGGAGCCTAAACATTCAGTACTTC.

With respect to this clonotype: With a much larger clone just one base away, this may be a read error. V and J are TRBV29-1 and TRBJ2-3; either TRBD1 or TRBD2 may fit D (6 bases each). The CDR3 runs to 13 residues. Germline values: CDR1 SQVTM, CDR2 ANQGSEA. Trimming removed 5 bases at V and 3 bases at J, with 12 bases between. The CDR3 loop reads CSVRGPITDTQYF. CDR3 sequence (DNA): TGCAGCGTTCGGGGGCCTATTACAGATACGCAGTATTTT.

Turning to this clonotype: A read error may be the cause here, since a much bigger clone is one base away. The chain uses TRBV6-5 and TRBJ2-6; 7 positions agree with TRBD1. From germline, CDR1 is MNHEY and CDR2 SVGAGI. CDR3 size: 17 residues. The CDR3 region is CASSPPFDRAGANVLAF. Written as DNA, the CDR3 is TGTGCCAGCAGTCCACCATTTGACAGGGCTGGGGCCAACGTCCTGGCTTTC.

The chain uses TRBV10-3 and TRBJ2-7; TRBD1 or TRBD2 may be the D gene (5 bases each). Germline V gives CDR1 ENHRY, CDR2 SYGVKD. There are 11 residues in the CDR3. V was cut by 10 bases and J by 4 bases, with 11 bases left in between. CDR3 sequence: CATRDLYEQYF. The CDR3 bases are TGTGCCACCCGGGACCTTTACGAGCAGTACTTC.

This clonotype was observed a handful of times. V usage is TRBV6-5 and J usage is TRBJ1-2; 9 bases agree with TRBD1. The CDR3 is 14 amino acids. Germline CDR1 MNHEY, CDR2 SVGAGI. V lost 5 bases to trimming and J lost 7 bases; unmatched junction nucleotides: 8. The DNA of the CDR3 is TGTGCCAGCAGTCTCTTTGGGACAGGGATTGGCTACACCTTC. The encoded protein is CASSLFGTGIGYTF.

As regards this clonotype: A much larger clone differs from this one at a single base, so this may be a read error. The rearrangement joins TRBV28 to TRBJ2-1, with D possibly being TRBD1 (6 bases). From germline, CDR1 is MDHEN and CDR2 SYDVKM. CDR3 length: 16 residues. CDR3 nucleotide sequence: TGTGCCAGCAGTTACCCAACAGGGCCCACCTACAATGAGCAGCTCTTC. Translating gives CASSYPTGPTYNEQLF.